This TCR beta chain was found in a study of blood T cell repertoires in COVID-19. This clone was picked up one time. Germline CDR1 and CDR2: SGHVS and FNYEAQ. V lost 5 bases to trimming and J lost 4 bases, with 15 bases between them. This CDR3 region has 15 residues. Only in-frame clones appear in the TCRdb table, and some are missing; sequencing was by immunoSEQ multiplex PCR. The sample shows some 29,000 clones, roughly 87% of them seen only once. Sequences were obtained from peripheral blood. The TCR sequence derives from a human donor in a cohort sampled during active COVID-19. The chain has TRBV7-6 and TRBJ2-1, with D perhaps matching TRBD1 (6 bases). The DNA for the CDR3 is TGTGCCAGCAGCGTCAGGGGAGCAGCTTACAATGAGCAGTTCTTC. Translated: CASSVRGAAYNEQFF.